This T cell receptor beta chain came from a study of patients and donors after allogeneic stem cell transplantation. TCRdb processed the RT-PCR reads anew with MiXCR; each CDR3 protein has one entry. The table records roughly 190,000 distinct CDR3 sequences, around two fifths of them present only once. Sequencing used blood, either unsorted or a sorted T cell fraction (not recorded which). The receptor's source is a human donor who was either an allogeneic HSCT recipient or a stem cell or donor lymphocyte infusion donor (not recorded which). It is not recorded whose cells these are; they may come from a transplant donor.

CDR3 loop: CATSRDLGVAQPQHF. The CDR3 nucleotides read TGTGCCACCAGCAGAGATCTGGGGGTTGCTCAGCCCCAGCATTTT. J is TRBJ1-5 and V is TRBV15; tentatively, D is TRBD1 (5 bases). Per the germline V gene, CDR1 is LNHNV and CDR2 is YYDKDF (reference sequence). The CDR3 spans 15 residues. The V end was cut by 0 bases, the J end by 6 bases, with 12 bases between.